These 23 T cell receptor beta chains share one sample of origin, sequenced in a study of tumor-infiltrating lymphocytes in primary liver carcinoma. Germline DNA was extracted too, while blood RNA derived from unsorted whole blood. Starting material of 500 to 600 ng total RNA yielded TCR beta cDNA via a constant-region primer. Researchers made the TCR beta libraries by running three nested multiplex PCR rounds with slightly modified ARM-PCR. The opening two PCR rounds, 10 cycles each, paired TRBV1-TRBV30 forward primers with a C-beta reverse primer. TCRdb reprocessed the multiplex PCR reads with MiXCR, giving one entry per CDR3 protein. The sample gives 300,000 to 350,000 distinct CDR3 sequences, roughly two thirds of which show up once; 5.5% to 7% is in the top ten. Sequenced material: peripheral blood. The receptor set was obtained from a man between 35 and 55 years old with primary liver carcinoma and hepatitis B virus infection.

On this clonotype itself: The junction departs from the called germline gene at one end, perhaps through a read error. The gene calls are TRBV11-2 and TRBJ2-7; D not resolved. Germline loops: CDR1 SGHAT, CDR2 FQNNGV. The CDR3 sequence is 12 residues long. CDR3 sequence reads: CASSINAYEQHF. The CDR3 DNA reads TGTGCCAGCAGCATAAATGCCTACGAGCAGCACTTC. The full variable domain, its missing parts supplied by reference TRBV11-2 and TRBJ2-7, is EAGVAQSPRYKIIEKRQSVAFWCNPISGHATLYWYQQILGQGPKLLIQFQNNGVVDDSQLPKDRFSAERLKGVDSTLKIQPAKLEDSAVYLCASSINAYEQHFGPGTRLTVT.

This chain uses TRBV11-1 with TRBJ2-1; the match to TRBD2 covers 15 bases. Germline V gene sequence: CDR1 SGHAT, CDR2 FQDESV (reference sequence). The V segment lost 5 bases and the J segment 6 bases; nucleotides outside the gene matches: 8. This CDR3 is 17 amino acids long. CDR3 residues: CASSSGLAGGRGNEQFF. The CDR3 DNA reads TGTGCCAGCAGCAGTGGACTAGCGGGAGGGCGGGGCAATGAGCAGTTCTTC.

The CDR3 sequence is CSARPPGETQYF. The CDR3 nucleotides read TGCAGCGCTCGTCCCCCAGGGGAGACCCAGTACTTC. The rearrangement uses TRBV29-1 and TRBJ2-5; a possible D gene is TRBD1 (5 bases). The V end was cut by 7 bases, the J end by 5 bases, with 14 bases between. The CDR3 extends over 12 amino acids. CDR1 and CDR2 (germline): SQVTM, ANQGSEA.

DNA for the CDR3: TGTGCCTGGGAATGGTACAATGAGCAGTTCTTC. This codes for CAWEWYNEQFF. This rearrangement joins TRBV30 to TRBJ2-1, with D hard to call. From germline, CDR1 is GTSNPN and CDR2 SVGIG (reference sequence). The CDR3 has 11 amino acids. Deletions cut 5 bases from V and 4 bases from J, with 6 bases between.

V usage is TRBV28 and J usage is TRBJ2-7; D is perhaps TRBD1 or TRBD2 (5 bases each). With 4 bases removed from V and 2 bases from J, the gap between germline ends came to 18 bases. The CDR3 runs to 16 residues. Germline assignment: CDR1 MDHEN and CDR2 SYDVKM. The CDR3 spells CASSYPWGPKAYEQYF. The DNA for the CDR3 is TGTGCCAGCAGTTATCCCTGGGGACCCAAAGCCTACGAGCAGTACTTC.

The V and J genes are TRBV6-1 and TRBJ1-6, with D unclear. Germline V gene data show CDR1 as MNHNS and CDR2 as SASEGT. The CDR3 length is 16 residues. V was pared by 3 bases and J by 0 bases, with 9 bases between. Here the CDR3 reads CASSDGWSSYNSPLHF. CDR3 coding DNA: TGTGCCAGCAGTGATGGGTGGAGCTCCTATAATTCACCCCTCCACTTT.

As for this clonotype: Because it lacks the conserved phenylalanine or tryptophan at the end, this CDR3 is likely a read error. This chain uses TRBV11-2 with TRBJ2-5, with no clear D. CDR3 length: 16 residues. The V gene's germline CDR1 is SGHAT and CDR2 FQNNGV. The CDR3 sequence: CASSLVFDFPQESQYL. Here the CDR3 DNA reads TGTGCCAGCAGCTTAGTCTTCGATTTTCCTCAAGAGTCCCAGTACCTC.

The chain has TRBV29-1 and TRBJ2-7, with a tentative D call TRBD1 (5 bases). The V end lost 7 bases, the J end lost 1 base, and 14 bases lay between the germline ends. Germline V gene data show CDR1 as SQVTM and CDR2 as ANQGSEA. The CDR3 contains 13 residues. The CDR3 loop reads CSARTGRSYEQYF. The CDR3 DNA reads TGCAGCGCCCGCACAGGCCGATCCTACGAGCAGTACTTC.

About this clonotype itself: Without the conserved terminal phenylalanine or tryptophan, this CDR3 likely stems from a read error. The rearrangement joins TRBV5-6 to TRBJ2-7; 9 nucleotides line up with TRBD2. V gave up 2 bases and J gave up 0 bases; unmatched junction bases: 6. CDR1 is SGHDT and CDR2 is YYEEEE in the germline V gene. The CDR3 consists of 16 residues. The CDR3 nucleotides read TGTGCCAGCAGCTTCCCCAGCGGGAGGTCCTCCTACGAGCAGTACCTT. It yields the protein CASSFPSGRSSYEQYL.

DNA of the CDR3: TGTGCCAGCACCACCACTGCCAGGGTTGAGGACACATATGAGCAGTTCTTC. Its protein product is CASTTTARVEDTYEQFF. The chain links TRBV28 to TRBJ2-1, with D possibly matching TRBD1 (5 bases). The CDR3 has 17 amino acids. Per the germline V gene, CDR1 is MDHEN and CDR2 is SYDVKM. Trimming took off 7 bases at V and 8 bases at J, with 27 bases between the two ends.

V is TRBV28 and J is TRBJ2-7; D remains unclear. The CDR3 has 12 amino acids. Trimming removed 8 bases from V and 2 bases from J, with 10 bases in between. CDR1 and CDR2 from the germline V gene are MDHEN and SYDVKM. The CDR3 sequence: CASGLHPYEQYF. The CDR3 DNA reads as TGTGCCAGCGGGCTTCACCCCTACGAGCAGTACTTC.

In regard to this clonotype: A single base separates this from a much larger clone, so it may be a read error. The chain combines TRBV6-1 with TRBJ1-1; 8 positions agree with TRBD1. The J segment lost 4 bases and the V segment lost 2 bases, leaving 6 bases of the junction unmatched. The germline CDR1 and CDR2 sequences are MNHNS and SASEGT. This CDR3 is built from 15 residues. The CDR3 is CASSEIGQGVTEAFF. The DNA of the CDR3 is TGTGCCAGCAGTGAAATAGGACAGGGTGTCACTGAAGCTTTCTTT.

The chain is built from TRBV14 and TRBJ2-1; the match to TRBD2 covers 7 bases. CDR3 length equals 15 residues. CDR1 is SGHDN, CDR2 FVKESK, per germline. V shed 1 base, J shed 7 bases, and the junction held 7 bases outside the gene matches. The chain's CDR3 is CASSQVAGVCNEQFF. As DNA, the CDR3 is TGTGCCAGCAGCCAAGTGGCGGGAGTTTGTAATGAGCAGTTCTTC.

A note on this clonotype: Germline is not matched at one junction end, which may reflect a read error. This chain links TRBV29-1 with TRBJ2-7, with D possibly being TRBD1 (5 bases). The CDR3 consists of 13 residues. CDR1 is SQVTM, CDR2 ANQGSEA, per germline. CDR3 coding DNA: TGCAGCGCCCGGTACAGGCAACATTACGAACAGTACTTC. The encoded protein is CSARYRQHYEQYF.

This clonotype was counted a single time. This may arise from a read error, as a much more abundant clone is one base away. The chain carries TRBV12-3 or TRBV12-4 and TRBJ1-4; D is unresolved. This CDR3 has 13 residues. The CDR3 sequence: CASKGLGAEKPFF. In DNA form, the CDR3 reads TGTGCCAGCAAAGGGTTGGGAGCGGAAAAACCGTTTTTT.

This clonotype was found once. A much bigger clone sits one base away, suggesting this may be a read error. The genes are TRBV13 and TRBJ1-4, with D tentatively TRBD1 (5 bases). The CDR3 has 12 amino acids. The germline CDR1 and CDR2 sequences are PRHDT and FYEKMQ (reference sequence). The CDR3 bases are TGTGCCAGCAGCTTAGGTACAGGAAAACTGTTGTTT. It translates to CASSLGTGKLLF. Supplemented by reference TRBV13 and TRBJ1-4, the full variable domain reads AAGVIQSPRHLIKEKRETATLKCYPIPRHDTVYWYQQGPGQDPQFLISFYEKMQSDKGSIPDRFSAQQFSDYHSELNMSSLELGDSALYFCASSLGTGKLLFGSGTQLSVL.

Only a few counts were recorded for this clonotype. The genes are TRBV29-1 and TRBJ2-3; D gene ambiguous. With 6 bases removed from V and 2 bases from J, the gap between germline ends came to 15 bases. Germline V gene sequence: CDR1 SQVTM, CDR2 ANQGSEA. The CDR3 extends over 14 amino acids. The CDR3 coding sequence is TGCAGCGTCTTCCCCCCTACCCTCACAGATACGCAGTATTTT. It yields the protein CSVFPPTLTDTQYF.

As for this clonotype: A read error may produce the germline difference seen at one junction end. The rearrangement joins TRBV11-2 to TRBJ2-5; D is ambiguous. In germline, CDR1 is SGHAT, CDR2 FQNNGV. The CDR3 loop spans 17 amino acids. DNA for the CDR3: TGTCCCAGTAGCTTAGTAAGGGTTTACGGTTTCCAAAAGACCCAGTACTTC. Encoded protein: CPSSLVRVYGFQKTQYF.

As regards this clonotype: One junction end disagrees with the germline gene, perhaps due to a read error. The V call is TRBV11-2, the J call TRBJ2-3; D not resolved. CDR1 and CDR2 (germline): SGHAT, FQNNGV. There are 13 residues in the CDR3. CDR3 DNA sequence: TGTGCCAGCAGCTTGAGGCCCACAGATGCGCAGTATTTT. It translates to CASSLRPTDAQYF.

This clonotype was counted once. A clone one base away is much larger, so this may be a read error. The rearrangement joins TRBV6-5 to TRBJ2-1; the match to TRBD2 covers 8 bases. CDR1 is MNHEY and CDR2 is SVGAGI in the germline V gene. The junction had 7 bases not matched to a gene; V was cut back by 7 bases and J by 5 bases. The CDR3 sequence is 14 residues long. This CDR3 is CASTLLAANNEQFF. CDR3 in DNA: TGTGCCAGCACTTTACTAGCGGCAAACAATGAGCAGTTCTTC.

This clonotype was seen ten or more times. The chain has TRBV4-1 and TRBJ2-7, with D unclear. The CDR3 sequence is 16 residues long. Germline-derived CDR1 and CDR2 are MGHRA and YSYEKL. V was cut by 0 bases and J by 1 base, with 13 bases left in between. CDR3 nucleotides: TGCGCCAGCAGCCAAGAGGCGTCTAGTCTGTCCTACGAGCAGTACTTC. Translating it yields CASSQEASSLSYEQYF.

This clonotype was counted at least ten times. The chain couples TRBV11-2 to TRBJ2-7; D is perhaps TRBD2 (5 bases). Germline V gene data show CDR1 as SGHAT and CDR2 as FQNNGV. The CDR3 is made up of 15 amino acids. Trimming stripped 0 bases from V and 2 bases from J, with 11 bases between. CDR3 sequence reads: CASSLEVASTYEQYF. CDR3 nucleotides: TGTGCCAGCAGCTTAGAAGTAGCGTCGACCTACGAGCAGTACTTC.

The rearrangement joins TRBV12-3 or TRBV12-4 to TRBJ2-1; TRBD1 agrees at 7 bases. Trimming removed 7 bases from V and 4 bases from J; junction bases left unmatched: 10. CDR3 length: 15 residues. The CDR3 protein is CASIFRDSTYNEQFF. The CDR3 nucleotides read TGTGCCAGCATTTTCCGGGACAGTACTTACAATGAGCAGTTCTTC.